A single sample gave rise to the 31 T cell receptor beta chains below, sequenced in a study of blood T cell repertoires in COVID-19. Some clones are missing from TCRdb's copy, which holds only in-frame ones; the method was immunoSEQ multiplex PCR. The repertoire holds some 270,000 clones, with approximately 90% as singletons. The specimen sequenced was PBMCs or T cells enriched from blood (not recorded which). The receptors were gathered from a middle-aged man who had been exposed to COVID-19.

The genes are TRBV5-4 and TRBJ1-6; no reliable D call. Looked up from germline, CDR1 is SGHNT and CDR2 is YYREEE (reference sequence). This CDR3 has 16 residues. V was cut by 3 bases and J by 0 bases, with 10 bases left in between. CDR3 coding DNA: TGTGCCAGCAGCTCCAAATCGGGCTCCTATAATTCACCCCTCCACTTT. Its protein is CASSSKSGSYNSPLHF.

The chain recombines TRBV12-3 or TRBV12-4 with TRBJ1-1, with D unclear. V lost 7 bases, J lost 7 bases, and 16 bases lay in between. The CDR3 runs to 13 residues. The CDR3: CASTTNGLIEAFF. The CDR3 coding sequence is TGTGCCAGCACCACTAATGGACTGATTGAAGCTTTCTTT.

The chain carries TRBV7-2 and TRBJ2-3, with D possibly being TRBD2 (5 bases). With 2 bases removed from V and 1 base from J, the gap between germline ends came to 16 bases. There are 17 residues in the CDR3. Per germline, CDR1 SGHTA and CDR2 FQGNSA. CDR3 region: CASSLYPRTRGTDTQYF. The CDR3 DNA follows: TGTGCCAGCAGCTTATATCCCAGGACTCGAGGCACAGATACGCAGTATTTT.

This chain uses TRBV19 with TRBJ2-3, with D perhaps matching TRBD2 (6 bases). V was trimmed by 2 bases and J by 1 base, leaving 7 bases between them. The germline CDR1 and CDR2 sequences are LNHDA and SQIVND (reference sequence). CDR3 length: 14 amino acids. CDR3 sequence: CASSISSGTDTQYF. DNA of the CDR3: TGTGCCAGTAGTATATCTAGCGGCACAGATACGCAGTATTTT.

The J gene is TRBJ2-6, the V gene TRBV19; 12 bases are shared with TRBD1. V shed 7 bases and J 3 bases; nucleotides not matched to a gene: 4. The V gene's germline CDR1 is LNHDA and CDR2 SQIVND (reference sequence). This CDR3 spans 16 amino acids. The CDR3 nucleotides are TGTGCCAGTATCCGGGACAGGGGGCTTGGGGCCAACGTCCTGACTTTC. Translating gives CASIRDRGLGANVLTF.

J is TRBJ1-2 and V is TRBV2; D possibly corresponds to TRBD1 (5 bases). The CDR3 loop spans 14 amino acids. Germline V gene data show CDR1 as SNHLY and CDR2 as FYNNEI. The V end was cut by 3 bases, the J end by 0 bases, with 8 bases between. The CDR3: CASSDWGANYGYTF. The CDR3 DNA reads TGTGCCAGCAGTGATTGGGGGGCTAACTATGGCTACACCTTC.

The CDR3 nucleotides read TGTGCCAGCAGCTTAGTGGCAGGGGCTGTCACAGATACGCAGTATTTT. Residues: CASSLVAGAVTDTQYF. V gene TRBV11-1 combines with J gene TRBJ2-3, with a possible D match to TRBD1 (6 bases). Per the germline V gene, CDR1 is SGHAT and CDR2 is FQDESV (reference sequence). The CDR3 sequence is 16 residues long. The V and J ends lost 1 base and 2 bases respectively, with 13 bases between them.

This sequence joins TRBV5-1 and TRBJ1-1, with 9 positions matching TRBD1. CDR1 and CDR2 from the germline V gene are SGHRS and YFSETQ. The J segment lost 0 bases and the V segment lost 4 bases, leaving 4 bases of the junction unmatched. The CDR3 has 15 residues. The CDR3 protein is CASSVDRGMNTEAFF. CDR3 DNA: TGCGCCAGCAGCGTTGACAGGGGGATGAACACTGAAGCTTTCTTT.

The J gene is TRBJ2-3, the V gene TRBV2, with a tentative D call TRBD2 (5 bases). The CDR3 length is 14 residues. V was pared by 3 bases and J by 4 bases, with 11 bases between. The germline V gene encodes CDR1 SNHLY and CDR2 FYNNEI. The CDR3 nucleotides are TGTGCCAGCAGTGACGAGAGGGATCCAGATACGCAGTATTTT. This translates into CASSDERDPDTQYF. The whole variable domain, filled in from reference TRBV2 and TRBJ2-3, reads EPEVTQTPSHQVTQMGQEVILRCVPISNHLYFYWYRQILGQKVEFLVSFYNNEISEKSEIFDDQFSVERPDGSNFTLKIRSTKLEDSAMYFCASSDERDPDTQYFGPGTRLTVL.

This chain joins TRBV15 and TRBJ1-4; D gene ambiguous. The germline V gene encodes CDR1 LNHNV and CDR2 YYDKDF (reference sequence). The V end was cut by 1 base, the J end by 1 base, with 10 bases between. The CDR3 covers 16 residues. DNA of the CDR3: TGTGCCACCAGCAGAGGAAAGACAAGAACTAATGAAAAACTGTTTTTT. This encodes CATSRGKTRTNEKLFF.

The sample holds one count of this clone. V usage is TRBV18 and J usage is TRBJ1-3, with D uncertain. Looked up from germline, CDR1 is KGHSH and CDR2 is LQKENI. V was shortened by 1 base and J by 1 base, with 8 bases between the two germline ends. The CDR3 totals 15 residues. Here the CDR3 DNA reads TGTGCCAGCTCACCACGGCAGGAATCTGGAAACACCATATATTTT. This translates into CASSPRQESGNTIYF.

For the CDR3, the DNA is TGTGCCAGCTCACAAACCGGGACAGGTCTATCTGGGGCCAACGTCCTGACTTTC. This codes for CASSQTGTGLSGANVLTF. The chain employs TRBV18 and TRBJ2-6; 8 bases match TRBD1. Germline CDR1 and CDR2: KGHSH and LQKENI. V gave up 4 bases and J gave up 1 base; unmatched junction bases: 9. This CDR3 spans 18 amino acids. Full variable domain (remainder filled in from reference TRBV18 and TRBJ2-6): NAGVMQNPRHLVRRRGQEARLRCSPMKGHSHVYWYRQLPEEGLKFMVYLQKENIIDESGMPKERFSAEFPKEGPSILRIQQVVRGDSAAYFCASSQTGTGLSGANVLTFGAGSRLTVL.

CDR3 residues: CASSVGRTDYGYTF. DNA for the CDR3: TGTGCCAGCAGTGTTGGTAGGACAGATTATGGCTACACCTTC. The chain is built from TRBV2 and TRBJ1-2; D might be TRBD1 (6 bases). V lost 4 bases, J lost 5 bases, and 14 bases lay in between. CDR1 SNHLY and CDR2 FYNNEI come from the germline V gene. The CDR3 is made up of 14 amino acids.

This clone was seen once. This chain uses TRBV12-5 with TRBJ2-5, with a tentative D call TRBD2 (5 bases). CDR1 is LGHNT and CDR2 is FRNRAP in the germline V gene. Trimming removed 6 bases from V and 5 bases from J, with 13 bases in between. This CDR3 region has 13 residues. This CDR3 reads CASGDGLTETQYF. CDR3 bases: TGTGCTAGTGGAGACGGACTCACGGAGACCCAGTACTTC.

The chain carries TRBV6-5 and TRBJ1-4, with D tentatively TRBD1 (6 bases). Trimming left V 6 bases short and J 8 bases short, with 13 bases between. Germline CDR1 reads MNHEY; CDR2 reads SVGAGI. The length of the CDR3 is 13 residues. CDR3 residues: CASSRGGGEKLFF. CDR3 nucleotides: TGTGCCAGCAGCAGGGGAGGGGGGGAAAAACTGTTTTTT.

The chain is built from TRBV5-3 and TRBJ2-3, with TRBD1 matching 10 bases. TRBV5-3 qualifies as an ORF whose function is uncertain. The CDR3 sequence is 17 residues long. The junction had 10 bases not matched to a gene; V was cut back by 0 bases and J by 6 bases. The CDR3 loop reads CARSLGRQGAEMDTQYF. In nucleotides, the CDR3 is TGTGCCAGAAGCTTGGGGCGACAGGGGGCGGAAATGGATACGCAGTATTTT.

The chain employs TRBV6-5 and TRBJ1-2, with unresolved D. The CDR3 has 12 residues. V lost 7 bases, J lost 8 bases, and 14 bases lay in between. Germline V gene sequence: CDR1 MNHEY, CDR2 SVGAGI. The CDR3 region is CASKKGEKGYTF. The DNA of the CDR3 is TGTGCCAGCAAGAAAGGAGAGAAAGGCTACACCTTC.

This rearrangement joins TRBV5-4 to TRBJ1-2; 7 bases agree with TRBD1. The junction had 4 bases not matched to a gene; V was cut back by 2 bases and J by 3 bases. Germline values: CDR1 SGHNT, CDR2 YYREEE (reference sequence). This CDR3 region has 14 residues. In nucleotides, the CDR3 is TGTGCCAGCAGCTTACGAGGGGGCGACTATGGCTACACCTTC. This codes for CASSLRGGDYGYTF.

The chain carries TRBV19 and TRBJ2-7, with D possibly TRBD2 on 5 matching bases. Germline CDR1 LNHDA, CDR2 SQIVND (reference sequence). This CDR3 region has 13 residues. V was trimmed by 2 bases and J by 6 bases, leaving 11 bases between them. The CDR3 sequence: CASSIREDREQYF. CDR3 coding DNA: TGTGCCAGTAGTATACGGGAAGATCGCGAGCAGTACTTC.

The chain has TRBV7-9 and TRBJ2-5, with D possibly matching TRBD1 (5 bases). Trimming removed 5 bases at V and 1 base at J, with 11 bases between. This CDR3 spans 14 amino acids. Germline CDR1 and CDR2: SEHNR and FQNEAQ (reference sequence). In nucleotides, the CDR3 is TGTGCCAGCAGCCCGGTAGGGGTCCAAGAGACCCAGTACTTC. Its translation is CASSPVGVQETQYF.

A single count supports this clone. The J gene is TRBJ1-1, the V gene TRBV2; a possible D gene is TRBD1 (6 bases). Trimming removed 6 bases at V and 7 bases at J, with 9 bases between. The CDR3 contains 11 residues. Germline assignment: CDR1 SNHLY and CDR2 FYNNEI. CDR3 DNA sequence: TGTGCCAGCAGGACGGACAGTGAAGCTTTCTTT. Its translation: CASRTDSEAFF.

CDR3 loop: CASSAPGLAFDTQYF. CDR3 DNA sequence: TGTGCCAGTAGTGCACCGGGACTGGCTTTCGATACGCAGTATTTT. The chain links TRBV19 to TRBJ2-3, with TRBD2 as a possible D gene (6 bases). Germline loops: CDR1 LNHDA, CDR2 SQIVND (reference sequence). Trimming pared 5 bases from V and 6 bases from J, leaving 18 bases between. This CDR3 has 15 residues.

CDR3 protein: CASSISGTGGNKLFF. The DNA of the CDR3 is TGTGCCAGTAGTATCTCAGGGACAGGGGGTAACAAACTGTTTTTT. The chain couples TRBV19 to TRBJ1-4; 11 bases are a match to TRBD1. Per germline, CDR1 LNHDA and CDR2 SQIVND (reference sequence). The CDR3 sequence is 15 residues long. Trimming cost V 3 bases and J 11 bases; bases outside gene matches: 8.

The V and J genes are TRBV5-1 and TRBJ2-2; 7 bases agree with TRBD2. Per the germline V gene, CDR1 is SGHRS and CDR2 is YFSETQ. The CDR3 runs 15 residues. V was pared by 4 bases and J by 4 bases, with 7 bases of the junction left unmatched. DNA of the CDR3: TGCGCCAGCAGCCCGGGGGGTACGGGCACCGGGGAGCTGTTTTTT. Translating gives CASSPGGTGTGELFF.

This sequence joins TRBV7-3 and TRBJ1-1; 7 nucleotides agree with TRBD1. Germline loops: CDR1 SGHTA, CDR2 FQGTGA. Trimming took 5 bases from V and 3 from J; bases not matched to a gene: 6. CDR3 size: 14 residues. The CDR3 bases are TGTGCCAGCAGCCGGTTTCAGGGGGACACTGAAGCTTTCTTT. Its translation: CASSRFQGDTEAFF.

The CDR3 reads CASSSGLVGELFF. Here the CDR3 DNA reads TGTGCCAGCTCATCGGGACTGGTCGGGGAGCTGTTTTTT. The chain carries TRBV18 and TRBJ2-2, with D tentatively TRBD2 (6 bases). The germline gives CDR1 KGHSH, CDR2 LQKENI. V lost 5 bases and J 7 bases, leaving 11 bases between the germline ends. CDR3 size: 13 residues.

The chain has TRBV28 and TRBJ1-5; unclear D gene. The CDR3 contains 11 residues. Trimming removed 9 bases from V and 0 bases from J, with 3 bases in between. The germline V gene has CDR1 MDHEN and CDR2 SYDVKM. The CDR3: CASYSNQPQHF. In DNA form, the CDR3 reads TGTGCCAGTTATAGCAATCAGCCCCAGCATTTT.

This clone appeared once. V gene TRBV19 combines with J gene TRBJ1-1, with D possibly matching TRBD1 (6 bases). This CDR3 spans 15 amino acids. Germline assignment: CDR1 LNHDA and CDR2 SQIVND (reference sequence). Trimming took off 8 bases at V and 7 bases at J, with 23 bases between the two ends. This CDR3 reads CASGSGVRSGGEAFF. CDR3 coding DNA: TGTGCCAGTGGATCAGGGGTTCGGTCAGGCGGTGAAGCTTTCTTT. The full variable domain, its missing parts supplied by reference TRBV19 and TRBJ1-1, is DGGITQSPKYLFRKEGQNVTLSCEQNLNHDAMYWYRQDPGQGLRLIYYSQIVNDFQKGDIAEGYSVSREKKESFPLTVTSAQKNPTAFYLCASGSGVRSGGEAFFGQGTRLTVV.

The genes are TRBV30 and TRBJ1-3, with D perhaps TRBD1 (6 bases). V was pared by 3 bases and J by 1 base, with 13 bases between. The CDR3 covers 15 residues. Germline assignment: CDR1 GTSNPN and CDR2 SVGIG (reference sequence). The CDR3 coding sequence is TGTGCCTGGAGCCTCAGGGGCGGTTCTGGAAACACCATATATTTT. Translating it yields CAWSLRGGSGNTIYF.

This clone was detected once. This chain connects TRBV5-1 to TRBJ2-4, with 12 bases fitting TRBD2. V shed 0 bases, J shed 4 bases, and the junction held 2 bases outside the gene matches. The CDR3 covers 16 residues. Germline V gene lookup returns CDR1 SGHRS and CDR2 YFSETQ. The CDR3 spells CASSLGLAGAKNIQYF. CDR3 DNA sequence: TGCGCCAGCAGCTTGGGACTAGCGGGAGCAAAAAACATTCAGTACTTC.

The CDR3 coding sequence is TGTGCCAGCAGCTTAGCTGTGGGGGCGAAGGACGAGCAGTACTTC. Its translation is CASSLAVGAKDEQYF. The chain is built from TRBV7-9 and TRBJ2-7; tentatively, D is TRBD1 (6 bases). CDR3 length equals 15 residues. Germline V lookup: CDR1 SEHNR, CDR2 FQNEAQ (reference sequence). V was trimmed by 0 bases and J by 5 bases, leaving 14 bases between them. The whole variable domain, remainder taken from reference TRBV7-9 and TRBJ2-7, is DTGVSQNPRHKITKRGQNVTFRCDPISEHNRLYWYRQTLGQGPEFLTYFQNEAQLEKSRLLSDRFSAERPKGSFSTLEIQRTEQGDSAMYLCASSLAVGAKDEQYFGPGTRLTVT.